The 27 T cell receptor beta chains presented below share a single source sample, sequenced in a study of T-cell reconstitution after alpha-beta-depleted transplantation in children. It was with unique molecular identifiers that the TCRbeta library was prepared. TCRdb recomputed calls from the PCR reads with MiXCR, one row per CDR3 protein. This sample has around 600,000 distinct CDR3 sequences, with under 25% found just once. The material was PBMCs, mostly from graft donor cells, obtained 360 days after TCRalphabeta/CD19-depleted stem cell transplant. Receptors originate from a boy less than two years old who had a stem cell transplant for acute myeloid leukemia, so the T cells may come from the graft donor.

The chain recombines TRBV4-3 with TRBJ2-4; D is possibly TRBD2 (6 bases). The CDR3 loop spans 16 amino acids. V was trimmed by 0 bases and J by 0 bases, leaving 9 bases between them. Germline V gene data show CDR1 as LGHNA and CDR2 as YSLEER. The CDR3 reads CASSQDRRGAKNIQYF. The CDR3 bases are TGCGCCAGCAGCCAAGATCGGAGGGGAGCCAAAAACATTCAGTACTTC.

In its sample, this clonotype was seen many times. The genes are TRBV12-3 or TRBV12-4 and TRBJ2-5; no definite D call. There are 14 residues in the CDR3. Trimming stripped 2 bases from V and 4 bases from J, with 11 bases between. In nucleotides, the CDR3 is TGTGCCAGCAGTTTAAAGCCAGCCCCAGAGACCCAGTACTTC. Translation gives CASSLKPAPETQYF.

The V gene is TRBV5-5, the J gene TRBJ2-1, with TRBD2 as a possible D gene (5 bases). The CDR3 runs 15 residues. Germline V gene sequence: CDR1 SGHKS, CDR2 YYEKEE (reference sequence). V lost 1 base to trimming and J lost 8 bases, with 16 bases between them. The CDR3 sequence is CASSLIVGGADEQFF. DNA for the CDR3: TGTGCCAGCAGCTTGATTGTCGGAGGAGCGGATGAGCAGTTCTTC.

V usage is TRBV30 and J usage is TRBJ2-7, with TRBD1 matching over 7 bases. The V gene's germline CDR1 is GTSNPN and CDR2 SVGIG (reference sequence). CDR3 size: 15 residues. J gave up 5 bases and V 0 bases, and 10 bases lay outside the gene matches. In DNA, the CDR3 is TGTGCCTGGAGTGTCCAATCCGGGACAGTCAACGAGCAGTACTTC. Its protein product is CAWSVQSGTVNEQYF.

This clonotype was observed a few times. The chain employs TRBV10-2 and TRBJ2-1, with TRBD2 matching over 7 bases. V shed 7 bases, J shed 10 bases, and the junction held 4 bases outside the gene matches. CDR1 is WSHSY and CDR2 is SAAADI in the germline V gene. This CDR3 region has 11 residues. The chain's CDR3 is CASKDGGEQFF. The CDR3, as DNA: TGCGCCAGCAAAGACGGGGGGGAGCAGTTCTTC.

This clonotype was picked up many times. The J gene is TRBJ2-1, the V gene TRBV5-1; 10 bases fit TRBD2. CDR3 length: 15 amino acids. With V trimmed by 3 bases and J by 6 bases, 6 bases remained unmatched. Germline V gene sequence: CDR1 SGHRS, CDR2 YFSETQ. The CDR3 is CASSSTGTSVNEQFF. The CDR3 region has the DNA TGCGCCAGCAGCTCGACCGGGACTAGCGTCAATGAGCAGTTCTTC.

This clonotype has more than one count but fewer than ten. The rearrangement joins TRBV12-3 or TRBV12-4 to TRBJ2-1; the match to TRBD1 covers 10 bases. The CDR3 extends over 20 amino acids. Losses at the gene ends were 2 bases for V and 2 bases for J; bases not matched to a gene: 15. In nucleotides, the CDR3 is TGTGCCAGCAGTTTATCGTCAAACTTACTCGGGACAGGGGCCTACAATGAGCAGTTCTTC. Amino acids: CASSLSSNLLGTGAYNEQFF.

This clonotype has only a few counts. The chain links TRBV20-1 to TRBJ2-4; D is ambiguous. This CDR3 has 12 residues. Germline V gene sequence: CDR1 DFQATT, CDR2 SNEGSKA (reference sequence). V gave up 6 bases and J gave up 11 bases, with 17 bases separating them. CDR3 residues: CSAVTKGSLQYF. In nucleotides, the CDR3 is TGCAGTGCCGTAACGAAGGGCAGTCTTCAGTACTTC.

This clonotype was observed at least ten times. This chain connects TRBV20-1 to TRBJ1-5; D not resolved. V shed 0 bases and J shed 4 bases, with 4 bases lying between them. Germline assignment: CDR1 DFQATT and CDR2 SNEGSKA (reference sequence). The CDR3 runs to 12 residues. CDR3 coding DNA: TGCAGTGCTAGAGAGCCGAATCAGCCCCAGCATTTT. Translating it yields CSAREPNQPQHF.

The rearrangement joins TRBV6-6 to TRBJ1-3, with D perhaps TRBD1 (5 bases). V lost 4 bases and J 4 bases, leaving 8 bases between the germline ends. Germline values: CDR1 MNHNY, CDR2 SVGAGI (reference sequence). The CDR3 totals 13 residues. CDR3 in DNA: TGTGCCAGCAGTTCGGACAACGGAAACACCATATATTTT. Protein sequence: CASSSDNGNTIYF.

This chain uses TRBV20-1 with TRBJ1-3; TRBD1 might be the D (6 bases). The CDR3 totals 13 residues. Germline V gives CDR1 DFQATT, CDR2 SNEGSKA (reference sequence). The V gene lost 5 bases and the J gene lost 4 bases, with 12 bases spanning the gap. DNA for the CDR3: TGCAGTGCTCCCAGGGGAGCCGGAAACACCATATATTTT. It encodes CSAPRGAGNTIYF.

The chain employs TRBV20-1 and TRBJ2-7, with D possibly being TRBD1 (5 bases). The V end was cut by 3 bases, the J end by 7 bases, with 10 bases between. This CDR3 comprises 11 residues. Germline V gene lookup returns CDR1 DFQATT and CDR2 SNEGSKA (reference sequence). The CDR3 sequence: CSASRVGEQYF. The DNA for the CDR3 is TGCAGTGCTAGCAGGGTAGGGGAGCAGTACTTC.

The chain combines TRBV20-1 with TRBJ1-5, with no clear D. V lost 4 bases and J 0 bases, leaving 16 bases between the germline ends. This CDR3 has 16 amino acids. Germline CDR1 is DFQATT and CDR2 is SNEGSKA (reference sequence). CDR3 nucleotides: TGCAGTGCTATCCTGTCTGGCAGGAGTAGCAATCAGCCCCAGCATTTT. Amino acid sequence: CSAILSGRSSNQPQHF.

This clonotype was seen more than once but under ten times. This chain uses TRBV7-9 with TRBJ2-7; D may be TRBD1 or TRBD2 (5 bases each). V dropped 4 bases and J dropped 7 bases, with 11 bases sitting between them. CDR1 and CDR2 (germline): SEHNR, FQNEAQ (reference sequence). The CDR3 totals 12 residues. CDR3 nucleotide sequence: TGTGCCAGCAGCTGGGGGACGGGTGAGCAGTACGTC. Encoded protein: CASSWGTGEQYV.

This clonotype occurred a few times. J is TRBJ2-1 and V is TRBV5-1; 11 bases are shared with TRBD1. This CDR3 spans 14 amino acids. The V segment lost 3 bases and the J segment 7 bases; nucleotides outside the gene matches: 3. The germline gives CDR1 SGHRS, CDR2 YFSETQ. CDR3 loop: CASSWDRGANEQFF. Written as DNA, the CDR3 is TGCGCCAGCAGCTGGGACAGGGGGGCTAATGAGCAGTTCTTC.

This chain joins TRBV29-1 and TRBJ2-1; D gene ambiguous. V lost 3 bases, J lost 0 bases, and 12 bases lay in between. Germline values: CDR1 SQVTM, CDR2 ANQGSEA. The CDR3 contains 15 residues. This CDR3 reads CSVDLGIYSYNEQFF. Written as DNA, the CDR3 is TGCAGCGTTGACCTAGGAATTTACTCCTACAATGAGCAGTTCTTC.

This clonotype was counted ten times or more. This chain joins TRBV20-1 and TRBJ2-7, with D unclear. The CDR3 has 15 amino acids. V lost 3 bases, J lost 4 bases, and 19 bases lay in between. Germline lookup yields CDR1 DFQATT and CDR2 SNEGSKA (reference sequence). CDR3 sequence: CSASDLGRTNYEQYF. The CDR3 coding sequence is TGCAGTGCTAGTGACCTCGGGCGAACAAATTACGAGCAGTACTTC.

There are many counts of this clonotype. The chain is built from TRBV12-3 or TRBV12-4 and TRBJ2-5; D uncertain. CDR3 length: 14 amino acids. The V and J ends lost 5 bases and 2 bases respectively, with 12 bases between them. CDR3 region: CASSPLDGQETQYF. CDR3 nucleotides: TGTGCCAGCAGTCCCCTGGACGGACAAGAGACCCAGTACTTC.

The V and J genes are TRBV5-4 and TRBJ2-7; D uncertain. The CDR3 has 13 amino acids. Germline CDR1 and CDR2: SGHNT and YYREEE (reference sequence). V lost 0 bases and J lost 3, with 7 bases in between. CDR3 region: CASSLEKRYEQYV. The CDR3 coding sequence is TGTGCCAGCAGCTTGGAAAAGCGCTACGAGCAGTACGTC.

The gene calls are TRBV12-3 or TRBV12-4 and TRBJ2-1, with 8 bases fitting TRBD1. The CDR3 covers 15 residues. V gave up 4 bases and J gave up 3 bases; unmatched junction bases: 5. As DNA, the CDR3 is TGTGCCAGCAGTTCGCCGGGACAGGACTACAATGAGCAGTTCTTC. It encodes CASSSPGQDYNEQFF.

V and J are TRBV7-8 and TRBJ1-2; tentative D call: TRBD1 (5 bases). CDR3 length equals 14 residues. Germline CDR1 reads SGHVS; CDR2 reads FQNEAQ. V was pared by 5 bases and J by 7 bases, with 17 bases between. The CDR3 coding sequence is TGTGCCAGCAGCGCGCCGGGGGTTGTGGGTGGCTACACCTTC. Translation gives CASSAPGVVGGYTF.

Of note for this clonotype: This may be a read error, as it is one base from a much larger clone. The V call is TRBV20-1, the J call TRBJ2-3; possibly TRBD1 or TRBD2 for D (5 bases each). Trimming pared 5 bases from V and 4 bases from J, leaving 13 bases between. Germline V gene data show CDR1 as DFQATT and CDR2 as SNEGSKA (reference sequence). The CDR3 length is 13 residues. CDR3 coding DNA: TGCAGTGCTGGGGACGGGGTTGCAGATACGCAGTATTTT. Its translation is CSAGDGVADTQYF.

CDR3 coding DNA: TGTGCCAGCAGCAGGGTCGGAGTTATTGATGAGCAGTTCTTC. Translation: CASSRVGVIDEQFF. The V and J genes are TRBV6-2 or TRBV6-3 and TRBJ2-1; possible D gene TRBD1, 5 bases. Trimming pared 6 bases from V and 8 bases from J, leaving 17 bases between. Germline V gene sequence: CDR1 MNHEY, CDR2 SVGEGT. This CDR3 region has 14 residues.

This clonotype was picked up a small number of times. The genes are TRBV13 and TRBJ2-1; 7 bases agree with TRBD1. Trimming took 2 bases from V and 0 from J; bases not matched to a gene: 7. Germline CDR1 is PRHDT and CDR2 is FYEKMQ (reference sequence). The CDR3 covers 17 residues. The CDR3 sequence is CASSLWQGGPSYNEQFF. For the CDR3, the DNA is TGTGCCAGCAGCTTATGGCAAGGGGGCCCCTCCTACAATGAGCAGTTCTTC. Full variable domain (remainder filled in from reference TRBV13 and TRBJ2-1): AAGVIQSPRHLIKEKRETATLKCYPIPRHDTVYWYQQGPGQDPQFLISFYEKMQSDKGSIPDRFSAQQFSDYHSELNMSSLELGDSALYFCASSLWQGGPSYNEQFFGPGTRLTVL.

This rearrangement joins TRBV12-3 or TRBV12-4 to TRBJ1-4, with D possibly matching TRBD1 (6 bases). Trimming removed 3 bases from V and 6 bases from J, with 32 bases in between. The CDR3 loop spans 21 amino acids. The CDR3 is CASSFNFPPPARGGIDEKLFF. In nucleotides, the CDR3 is TGTGCCAGCAGTTTTAACTTCCCTCCTCCCGCCAGGGGAGGGATAGATGAAAAACTGTTTTTT.

This clonotype has ten or more counts. The chain employs TRBV20-1 and TRBJ2-1, with D perhaps matching TRBD2 (6 bases). Looked up from germline, CDR1 is DFQATT and CDR2 is SNEGSKA (reference sequence). The length of the CDR3 is 13 residues. Trimming took off 7 bases at V and 0 bases at J, with 10 bases between the two ends. The CDR3 protein is CSGLTSSYNEQFF. CDR3 coding DNA: TGCAGTGGATTGACTAGCTCCTACAATGAGCAGTTCTTC.

In this sample, this clonotype turned up many times. V gene TRBV10-3 combines with J gene TRBJ2-3; 9 bases line up with TRBD2. This CDR3 has 16 residues. Germline CDR1 ENHRY, CDR2 SYGVKD. After removal of 4 bases from V and 5 bases from J, the junction contained 10 bases not matched to a gene. CDR3 amino acids: CAISGGVAGAEDTQYF. DNA of the CDR3: TGTGCCATCAGTGGAGGGGTAGCGGGGGCGGAAGATACGCAGTATTTT.